This paragraph covers one T cell receptor beta chain sequence. The antigen is undetermined. The germline gives CDR1 SGDLS, CDR2 YYNGEE. V was clipped by 4 bases and J by 5 bases; unmatched bases: 7. The CDR3 is 15 residues long. The data derive from a study of cytomegalovirus exposure and HLA in healthy donors. Findings of the study overall: Later on, analysis showed that most CMV-associated TCR beta chains appeared to be HLA-restricted. Immune exposure was documented only through CMV serostatus. One cluster of highly shared sequence variants probably arose as a sequencing artifact.

Those who donated were healthy bone marrow donors. PCR used 60 Vbeta primers and 13 Jbeta primers. Repertoires were generated with immunoSEQ multiplex PCR, while TCRdb's copy carries only in-frame clones and drops some. The sample holds 160,000 or so clones, around 88% seen once. The sequenced sample consisted of PBMCs. The origin of this receptor is a woman younger than 45 in good health and CMV-seronegative. The chain recombines TRBV9 with TRBJ1-5, with 9 bases identical to TRBD1. The CDR3 is CASSSGQGGDQPQHF. Here the CDR3 DNA reads TGTGCCAGCAGCTCGGGACAGGGCGGCGATCAGCCCCAGCATTTT.